The 24 T cell receptor beta chains below were found in one sample sequenced in a study of blood T cell repertoires in COVID-19. The data were produced by immunoSEQ multiplex PCR, yet TCRdb's version contains in-frame clones alone and is incomplete. The table includes around 300,000 clones, approximately 89% detected once. The source material was PBMCs or T cells enriched from blood (not recorded which). The receptors were gathered from a woman aged 18-29 years who had recovered from COVID-19.

The genes are TRBV30 and TRBJ2-7; 9 bases are a match to TRBD1. CDR1 is GTSNPN, CDR2 SVGIG, per germline (reference sequence). The CDR3 covers 15 residues. V lost 2 bases, J lost 2 bases, and 7 bases stayed unmatched. The CDR3 DNA reads as TGTGCCTGGAGTCACAGGGGGCTCCTTACCTACGAGCAGTACTTC. Protein: CAWSHRGLLTYEQYF.

This clone was seen just once. V usage is TRBV6-1 and J usage is TRBJ2-2, with D possibly being TRBD1 (5 bases). Trimming took 3 bases from V and 5 from J, leaving 16 bases between them. Germline CDR1 and CDR2: MNHNS and SASEGT. The CDR3 has 16 residues. The CDR3 DNA reads as TGTGCCAGCAGTGATTGGTTTCTCACAGGTACCGGGGAGCTGTTTTTT. This translates into CASSDWFLTGTGELFF.

This clone was seen once. The gene calls are TRBV9 and TRBJ2-3; TRBD1 agrees at 10 bases. The V gene's germline CDR1 is SGDLS and CDR2 YYNGEE. V shed 3 bases and J 2 bases; nucleotides not matched to a gene: 6. This CDR3 region has 16 residues. CDR3 nucleotide sequence: TGTGCCAGCAGCGGAACCGGGACAGGGGTCACAGATACGCAGTATTTT. Translating gives CASSGTGTGVTDTQYF. Using reference TRBV9 and TRBJ2-3 for the parts outside the CDR3, the full variable domain is DSGVTQTPKHLITATGQRVTLRCSPRSGDLSVYWYQQSLDQGLQFLIQYYNGEERAKGNILERFSAQQFPDLHSELNLSSLELGDSALYFCASSGTGTGVTDTQYFGPGTRLTVL.

This clone has more than one count but fewer than ten. The gene calls are TRBV5-4 and TRBJ2-7, with 9 bases fitting TRBD2. Germline assignment: CDR1 SGHNT and CDR2 YYREEE (reference sequence). Trimming removed 0 bases from V and 2 bases from J; junction bases left unmatched: 3. This CDR3 has 15 amino acids. This CDR3 is CASSLGLAVTYEQYF. The CDR3 DNA is TGTGCCAGCAGCTTGGGACTAGCGGTAACCTACGAGCAGTACTTC.

The chain employs TRBV7-3 and TRBJ2-7; 10 nucleotides match TRBD1. Germline-derived CDR1 and CDR2 are SGHTA and FQGTGA. The CDR3 is made up of 13 amino acids. V lost 4 bases to trimming and J lost 7 bases; unmatched junction nucleotides: 4. In DNA, the CDR3 is TGTGCCAGCAGCTCGGACAGGGGGAGTGAGCAGTACTTC. It encodes CASSSDRGSEQYF.

The gene calls are TRBV27 and TRBJ2-7; 14 bases fit TRBD2. J gave up 3 bases and V 5 bases, and 12 bases lay outside the gene matches. Germline values: CDR1 MNHEY, CDR2 SMNVEV (reference sequence). The CDR3 is 18 residues long. CDR3 amino acids: CASSAVPPGLAGGYEQYF. The CDR3 bases are TGTGCCAGCAGTGCAGTCCCTCCTGGACTAGCGGGAGGCTACGAGCAGTACTTC.

The V and J genes are TRBV29-1 and TRBJ2-7; TRBD2 is a possible D gene (5 bases). Germline V lookup: CDR1 SQVTM, CDR2 ANQGSEA. V was trimmed by 4 bases and J by 2 bases, leaving 9 bases between them. The CDR3 has 12 amino acids. The DNA of the CDR3 is TGCAGCGTTGTTGAGGGCCCCTACGAGCAGTACTTC. Its protein is CSVVEGPYEQYF.

The chain joins TRBV29-1 to TRBJ1-2; tentatively, D is TRBD1 (5 bases). Germline V CDR1 and CDR2: SQVTM, ANQGSEA. V was cut by 0 bases and J by 5 bases, with 13 bases left in between. This CDR3 spans 14 amino acids. This chain's CDR3 is CSVEDLQGKYGYTF. DNA of the CDR3: TGCAGCGTTGAAGATCTTCAGGGAAAGTATGGCTACACCTTC.

The rearrangement links TRBV30 to TRBJ2-2, with D maybe TRBD1 (6 bases). CDR1 and CDR2 (germline): GTSNPN, SVGIG (reference sequence). CDR3 length: 14 residues. V lost 2 bases and J lost 0, with 7 bases in between. The CDR3 nucleotides read TGTGCCTGGAGTCGGGACACGAACACCGGGGAGCTGTTTTTT. Residues: CAWSRDTNTGELFF.

The CDR3 here is CASSLARERDSPLHF. The CDR3 nucleotides read TGTGCCAGCAGCTTAGCTAGGGAGCGGGATTCACCCCTCCACTTT. The genes are TRBV7-8 and TRBJ1-6; D gene ambiguous. Trimming stripped 0 bases from V and 8 bases from J, with 11 bases between. The CDR3 extends over 15 amino acids. Germline V lookup: CDR1 SGHVS, CDR2 FQNEAQ.

This CDR3 is CASSPPRDRVNEQFF. CDR3 sequence (DNA): TGTGCCAGCTCACCACCTCGGGACAGGGTTAATGAGCAGTTCTTC. The gene calls are TRBV18 and TRBJ2-1; 9 bases fit TRBD1. CDR1 and CDR2 (germline): KGHSH, LQKENI. V dropped 0 bases and J dropped 7; count of bases not matched to a gene: 4. The CDR3 is 15 amino acids.

The table lists this clone with a count of one. The CDR3 loop is CASSLTGVFEKLFF. The CDR3 bases are TGTGCCAGTAGCTTGACAGGAGTTTTTGAAAAACTGTTTTTT. The rearrangement links TRBV19 to TRBJ1-4; possible D gene TRBD1, 6 bases. The V gene's germline CDR1 is LNHDA and CDR2 SQIVND (reference sequence). V was cut by 6 bases and J by 7 bases, with 15 bases left in between. The CDR3 runs 14 residues.

The chain links TRBV6-5 to TRBJ2-3, with 8 nucleotides matching TRBD2. The CDR3 contains 16 residues. Germline-derived CDR1 and CDR2 are MNHEY and SVGAGI. V shed 4 bases, J shed 0 bases, and the junction held 6 bases outside the gene matches. CDR3: CASSSGLALSTDTQYF. DNA for the CDR3: TGTGCCAGCAGTTCCGGACTAGCCCTCAGCACAGATACGCAGTATTTT.

This chain connects TRBV10-3 to TRBJ2-1; D possibly corresponds to TRBD2 (6 bases). Germline lookup yields CDR1 ENHRY and CDR2 SYGVKD. Trimming left V 7 bases short and J 2 bases short, with 9 bases between. The CDR3 runs to 13 residues. In DNA, the CDR3 is TGTGCCATCACTGGCGGGACCTACAATGAGCAGTTCTTC. This codes for CAITGGTYNEQFF.

The V and J genes are TRBV19 and TRBJ1-5; 7 bases are shared with TRBD1. CDR1 LNHDA and CDR2 SQIVND come from the germline V gene (reference sequence). V dropped 7 bases and J dropped 5; count of bases not matched to a gene: 11. The CDR3 sequence is 15 residues long. CDR3: CASKGTDQRDQPQHF. The CDR3 region has the DNA TGTGCCAGTAAAGGGACAGATCAGAGGGATCAGCCCCAGCATTTT.

The chain is built from TRBV30 and TRBJ2-1; 9 nucleotides align to TRBD2. The germline V gene encodes CDR1 GTSNPN and CDR2 SVGIG (reference sequence). Trimming at V came to 4 bases and at J to 12 bases, leaving 7 bases not matched to a gene. The CDR3 consists of 12 residues. The DNA of the CDR3 is TGTGCCTGGAAGGCTAGCGGGATTCTGCAGTTCTTC. Protein sequence: CAWKASGILQFF.

This clone was picked up one time. This sequence joins TRBV6-5 and TRBJ1-5, with D possibly matching TRBD1 (5 bases). Deletions cut 7 bases from V and 4 bases from J, with 11 bases between. The CDR3 totals 13 residues. The germline gives CDR1 MNHEY, CDR2 SVGAGI. The CDR3 DNA is TGTGCCAGCAAGCGGGGGGGTAATCAGCCCCAGCATTTT. The encoded protein is CASKRGGNQPQHF.

V usage is TRBV11-2 and J usage is TRBJ2-7; D may be TRBD1 (6 bases). The CDR3 covers 15 residues. Between the trimmed V and J ends, which lost 0 bases and 0 bases, there was a span of 9 bases. CDR1 is SGHAT, CDR2 FQNNGV, per germline. As DNA, the CDR3 is TGTGCCAGCAGCTTAGACAGGGACACCTCCTACGAGCAGTACTTC. This encodes CASSLDRDTSYEQYF.

The J gene is TRBJ2-3, the V gene TRBV7-9; TRBD2 matches 9 bases. J lost 3 bases, V lost 2 bases, and 6 bases had no gene match. The CDR3 has 16 amino acids. CDR1 is SEHNR and CDR2 is FQNEAQ in the germline V gene (reference sequence). The CDR3 coding sequence is TGTGCCAGCAGCTTATACCCCAGCGGGAGGACAGATACGCAGTATTTT. Its protein product is CASSLYPSGRTDTQYF.

This chain connects TRBV19 to TRBJ1-1; 9 nucleotides align to TRBD1. The CDR3 is 14 amino acids. CDR1 LNHDA and CDR2 SQIVND come from the germline V gene (reference sequence). Unmatched junction bases numbered 8, after V lost 5 bases and J lost 7 bases. CDR3 residues: CASSLGQGIDEAFF. CDR3 nucleotide sequence: TGTGCCAGTAGTCTAGGACAGGGGATCGATGAAGCTTTCTTT.

This chain joins TRBV5-1 and TRBJ2-7, with 8 bases matching TRBD1. The CDR3 loop spans 15 amino acids. Trimming took 0 bases from V and 2 from J; bases not matched to a gene: 4. Looked up from germline, CDR1 is SGHRS and CDR2 is YFSETQ. The CDR3 is CASSLGGTGAYEQYF. CDR3 in DNA: TGCGCCAGCAGCTTGGGTGGGACAGGCGCCTACGAGCAGTACTTC.

The chain combines TRBV2 with TRBJ2-3, with 8 nucleotides matching TRBD1. CDR1 is SNHLY, CDR2 FYNNEI, per germline. The CDR3 extends over 14 amino acids. Germline trimming cut 3 bases from V and 2 bases from J; bases unmatched to any gene: 1. The CDR3: CASSEDRATDTQYF. Here the CDR3 DNA reads TGTGCCAGCAGTGAGGACAGGGCCACAGATACGCAGTATTTT.

This clone was recorded only once. This chain's CDR3 is CASSPPGTSGTQYF. The CDR3 DNA reads TGCGCCAGCAGCCCCCCCGGGACTTCGGGGACCCAGTACTTC. J is TRBJ2-5 and V is TRBV4-1, with D perhaps matching TRBD2 (6 bases). The CDR3 extends over 14 amino acids. V lost 4 bases and J lost 7, with 16 bases in between. CDR1 is MGHRA and CDR2 is YSYEKL in the germline V gene.

The gene calls are TRBV27 and TRBJ2-7; 7 nucleotides agree with TRBD2. There are 15 residues in the CDR3. With V trimmed by 1 base and J by 2 bases, 5 bases remained unmatched. Germline V gene lookup returns CDR1 MNHEY and CDR2 SMNVEV (reference sequence). Here the CDR3 DNA reads TGTGCCAGCAGTTTATGGGGCCTAGCGGCCTACGAGCAGTACTTC. It yields the protein CASSLWGLAAYEQYF.